Sequencing of this TCR beta chain was carried out in a study of beta chain features in type 1 diabetes. The sequenced template was cDNA made from the entire isolated RNA. Produced via immunoSEQ multiplex PCR; TCRdb's table is partial and in-frame only. Here the sample spans a few hundred thousand clones, around 19% being singletons. Germline-derived CDR1 and CDR2 are SNHLY and FYNNEI. The CDR3 consists of 14 residues. The V segment lost 5 bases and the J segment 5 bases; nucleotides outside the gene matches: 4. The sequenced sample consisted of naive CD4+ T cells from blood. This TCR derives from a woman aged 18 to 35 in good health. The chain carries TRBV2 and TRBJ2-5; TRBD2 matches at 11 bases. The CDR3: CASSPTSGAETQYF. Here the CDR3 DNA reads TGTGCCAGCAGTCCGACTAGCGGGGCCGAGACCCAGTACTTC.